These T cell receptor beta chains were read from a single sample in a study of T-cell memory formation after mild COVID-19. Each CDR3 protein gets one entry after TCRdb re-called the 5' RACE reads with MiXCR. The sample has under 300,000 distinct CDR3 sequences; 15% to 20% are singletons. The sequenced sample was PBMCs or a T cell subset sorted from them (not recorded which). All receptors come from a man between 18 and 29 years old who had mild COVID-19 (a few samples of this study predate the infection). Cell type and time point are not known. Both conserved end residues are part of each CDR3. The D gene is left open where the match is weak. Clone size is given for some rows only: seen once, a few or many times, or a class if the clone is expanded.

V gene	D gene	clone size	J gene	CDR3 DNA	CDR3 protein
TRBV5-6	NA	few	TRBJ2-1	TGTGCCAGCAGCCTTATAGGGCAGGCATCAAATGAGCAGTTCTTC	CASSLIGQASNEQFF
TRBV20-1	NA	NA	TRBJ1-2	TGCAGTGCACCGCGGGACCGCACCTTC	CSAPRDRTF
TRBV29-1	NA	few	TRBJ1-2	TGCAGCGTTGCCCCGGGGTATAACTATGGCTACACCTTC	CSVAPGYNYGYTF
TRBV4-2	TRBD1	NA	TRBJ2-1	TGTGCCAGCAGCCAACCGGGACAGGGATACAATGAGCAGTTCTTC	CASSQPGQGYNEQFF
TRBV5-6	NA	NA	TRBJ2-7	TGTGCCAGCAGCTTGTTAGACTACGAGCAGTACTTC	CASSLLDYEQYF
TRBV25-1	NA	NA	TRBJ1-2	TGTGCCAGCAGTGAATTCCCCTATGGCTACACCTTC	CASSEFPYGYTF
TRBV25-1	NA	few	TRBJ2-7	TGTGCCAGCAGTGAAACCATACTCTCCTACGAGCAGTACTTC	CASSETILSYEQYF
TRBV19	TRBD1	NA	TRBJ1-5	TGTGCCAGTAGCGGGACAGGGGGCCTTCAGCCCCAGCATTTT	CASSGTGGLQPQHF
TRBV6-4	NA	NA	TRBJ2-3	TGTGCCAGCAGTGAACAGTTTAGCACAGATACGCAGTATTTT	CASSEQFSTDTQYF
TRBV25-1	TRBD1	NA	TRBJ1-1	TGTGCCAGCGGACAGGGGGCTTGGACTGAAGCTTTCTTT	CASGQGAWTEAFF
TRBV7-2	NA	NA	TRBJ1-2	TGTGCCAGCAGCATCTGGGCCGTGGCTGCATATGGCTACACCTTC	CASSIWAVAAYGYTF
TRBV2	NA	NA	TRBJ2-3	TGTGCCAGCATTGCAGCTAGCACAGATACGCAGTATTTT	CASIAASTDTQYF
TRBV10-2	TRBD1	NA	TRBJ2-3	TGCGCCAGCAGGGAGGACAGGCCCGCAGATACGCAGTATTTT	CASREDRPADTQYF
TRBV5-1	NA	few	TRBJ2-7	TGCGCCAGCAGCTTGAAGGTCAACTTCTACGAGCAGTACTTC	CASSLKVNFYEQYF
TRBV6-5	TRBD1	few	TRBJ1-2	TGTGCCAGCAGTTACCTGACAGGGGGCGCGGGTGGCTACACCTTC	CASSYLTGGAGGYTF
TRBV5-1	NA	few	TRBJ1-2	TGCGCCAGCAGCTTGAGGGTTGAGAAACCCTATGGCTACACCTTC	CASSLRVEKPYGYTF
TRBV4-2	NA	NA	TRBJ1-4	TGTGCCAGCAGCCAAGATGTGGGGTTTTCTGAAAAACTGTTTTTT	CASSQDVGFSEKLFF
TRBV12-3/TRBV12-4	TRBD1	NA	TRBJ1-1	TGTGCCAGCAGTTCCCGCGGGACAGGCCAGAACACTGAAGCTTTCTTT	CASSSRGTGQNTEAFF
TRBV5-1	NA	NA	TRBJ2-3	TGCGCCAGCAGCCGACCCAGCGCCTCTAGCACAGATACGCAGTATTTT	CASSRPSASSTDTQYF
TRBV5-1	TRBD2	NA	TRBJ2-3	TGCGCCAGCAGCCCCCCCCTTAGCGGGGGCACAGATACGCAGTATTTT	CASSPPLSGGTDTQYF
TRBV7-6	TRBD1	many	TRBJ2-3	TGTGCCAGCAGCTGGACAGGGGGCAGAGATACGCAGTATTTT	CASSWTGGRDTQYF
TRBV20-1	NA	NA	TRBJ2-3	TGCAGTGCTAGAGCCGGGCAGGGGTTCCCAGATACGCAGTATTTT	CSARAGQGFPDTQYF
TRBV6-2/TRBV6-3	NA	few	TRBJ1-1	TGTGCCAGCAGTTTTACAGGGTGGACTGAAGCTTTCTTT	CASSFTGWTEAFF
TRBV11-2	TRBD2	few	TRBJ2-3	TGTGCCAGCAGCTTACTAGCGGGGGGCCGGTTGGCGCAGTATTTT	CASSLLAGGRLAQYF
TRBV5-1	NA	few	TRBJ1-1	TGCGCCAGCAGCTTGGTCCTACACAGCGGTGGGACTGAAGCTTTCTTT	CASSLVLHSGGTEAFF
TRBV4-2	NA	few	TRBJ2-3	TGTGCCAGCAGCCCTTCGGGGTCGAATACGCAGTATTTT	CASSPSGSNTQYF
TRBV5-1	TRBD2	NA	TRBJ2-1	TGCGCCAGCAGCTTGGGTTTTGGGACTAGCGGGGGAAAATACAATGAGCAGTTCTTC	CASSLGFGTSGGKYNEQFF